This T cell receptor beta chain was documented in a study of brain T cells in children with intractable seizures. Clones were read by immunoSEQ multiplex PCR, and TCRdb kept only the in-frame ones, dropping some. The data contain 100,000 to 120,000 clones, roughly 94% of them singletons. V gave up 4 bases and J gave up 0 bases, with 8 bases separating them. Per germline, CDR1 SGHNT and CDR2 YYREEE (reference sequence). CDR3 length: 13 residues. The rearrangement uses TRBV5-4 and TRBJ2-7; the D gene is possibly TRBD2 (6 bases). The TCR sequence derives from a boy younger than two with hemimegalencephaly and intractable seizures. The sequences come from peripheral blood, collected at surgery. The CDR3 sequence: CASSATSSYEQYF. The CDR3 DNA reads TGTGCCAGCAGCGCGACTAGCTCCTACGAGCAGTACTTC.